Listed below are T cell receptor beta chains from one sample, sequenced in a study of blood T cell repertoires in COVID-19. The repertoire was sequenced with immunoSEQ multiplex PCR; TCRdb's copy has only in-frame clones and lacks some. Altogether 450,000 to 500,000 clones are present, approximately 85% being singletons, with the ten largest covering about 3.2%. The specimen was peripheral blood. These receptors came from a human donor in a cohort sampled during active COVID-19. The CDR3 runs from the conserved cysteine through the conserved F or W. The D gene is left open where the match is weak. Clone size is not always given. Where it is, it says once, few, many or a class for expanded clones.

>TRBV28|TRBD1|TRBJ1-2|NA|14
TGTGCCAGCAGACGACAGGGGGCTATAGAGGGCTACACCTTC
CASRRQGAIEGYTF
>TRBV28|TRBD2|TRBJ2-2|once|16
TGTGCCAGCAGTTTACCCCCAGCGGGGAGAACCGGGGAGCTGTTTTTT
CASSLPPAGRTGELFF
>TRBV28|TRBD1|TRBJ2-1|NA|15
TGTGCCAGCAGTGCAACCGGGACAGGGGACAATGAGCAGTTCTTC
CASSATGTGDNEQFF
>TRBV19|TRBD1|TRBJ1-5|few|14
TGTGCCAGCAGCGGGGACAGGGGCAATCAGCCCCAGCATTTT
CASSGDRGNQPQHF
>TRBV5-1|TRBD2|TRBJ2-3|NA|17
TGCGCCAGCAGCAAAACCGGGACTAGCGGGAAAACAGATACGCAGTATTTT
CASSKTGTSGKTDTQYF
>TRBV6-5|TRBD1|TRBJ2-3|NA|12
TGTGCCAGTGGCGTTAGGACAGGAACGCAGTATTTT
CASGVRTGTQYF
>TRBV15|NA|TRBJ2-1|NA|16
TGTGCCACCAGCCGAGGGGGGGACAGCTCCTACAATGAGCAGTTCTTC
CATSRGGDSSYNEQFF
>TRBV5-6|NA|TRBJ1-5|NA|12
TGTGCCAGCAGCGCGGGGTATCAGCCCCAGCATTTT
CASSAGYQPQHF
>TRBV5-1|NA|TRBJ2-5|NA|17
TGCGCCAGCAGCCCCCAGACAGGTCAATCAGTCGGGGAGACCCAGTACTTC
CASSPQTGQSVGETQYF
>TRBV7-3|NA|TRBJ2-7|NA|15
TGTGCCAGCAGCTTAATCCCGGAGATCTCCTACGAGCAGTACTTC
CASSLIPEISYEQYF
>TRBV12-3/TRBV12-4|NA|TRBJ2-7|NA|11
TGTGCCAGCAGACAGGCCTACGAGCAGTACTTC
CASRQAYEQYF
>TRBV6-2/TRBV6-3|NA|TRBJ1-3|NA|15
TGTGCCAGCAGCCCCCGGGTCACACCTGGAAACACCATATATTTT
CASSPRVTPGNTIYF
>TRBV6-5|TRBD2|TRBJ2-7|NA|15
TGTGCCAGCAGCCGGACTAGCGGGAGCTCCTACGAGCAGTACTTC
CASSRTSGSSYEQYF
>TRBV14|NA|TRBJ2-1|NA|17
TGTGCCAGCAGCCAAGAAACCCATCCGAGCTCCTACAATGAGCAGTTCTTC
CASSQETHPSSYNEQFF
>TRBV30|NA|TRBJ1-1|NA|12
TGTGCCTGGAGTGCGGGGGACACTGAAGCTTTCTTT
CAWSAGDTEAFF
>TRBV11-3|NA|TRBJ1-2|few|12
TGTGCCAGCAGCTTAGATCCGGATGGCTACACCTTC
CASSLDPDGYTF
>TRBV12-3/TRBV12-4|NA|TRBJ2-2|NA|13
TGTGCCAGCAGTTTACTGCCGGGCGGGGAGCTGTTTTTT
CASSLLPGGELFF
>TRBV6-1|NA|TRBJ2-5|NA|14
TGTGCCAGCAGTGAATTCCAGGGAAGGGCGACCCAGTACTTC
CASSEFQGRATQYF
>TRBV24-1|TRBD1|TRBJ2-3|NA|20
TGTGCCACCAGTGATTGTGCCCCGCTTAAGACAGGGGGTCATACAGATACGCAGTATTTT
CATSDCAPLKTGGHTDTQYF
>TRBV7-2|TRBD1|TRBJ1-4|NA|15
TGTGCCAGCAGCTTGACCAGGGGGCGGGGTGAAAAACTGTTTTTT
CASSLTRGRGEKLFF
>TRBV10-2|NA|TRBJ2-5|NA|11
TGCGCCAGCAGTGAGCGGGAGACCCAGTACTTC
CASSERETQYF
>TRBV5-5|TRBD1|TRBJ1-5|NA|16
TGTGCCAGCAGCTTGGAGGGACAGGGTTTCAATCAGCCCCAGCATTTT
CASSLEGQGFNQPQHF
>TRBV4-1|TRBD2|TRBJ2-1|NA|16
TGCGCCAGCAGCCAAGACCTGGGCGGGAGGGCCAATGAGCAGTTCTTC
CASSQDLGGRANEQFF
>TRBV2|NA|TRBJ1-5|few|14
TGTGCCAGCAGTGAGAGGACAGTAGATCAGCCCCAGCATTTT
CASSERTVDQPQHF
>TRBV5-1|TRBD1|TRBJ1-2|NA|15
TGCGCCAGCAGCTTGCTAGGGGGCGATAGCTATGGCTACACCTTC
CASSLLGGDSYGYTF
>TRBV6-6|TRBD1|TRBJ2-1|NA|16
TGTGCCAGCAGTTCGACGACAGGGGGCTCCTACAATGAGCAGTTCTTC
CASSSTTGGSYNEQFF
>TRBV3-1/TRBV3-2|NA|TRBJ2-3|NA|15
TGTGCCAGCAGCCAAGACGGGGGAGCTGGAGATACGCAGTATTTT
CASSQDGGAGDTQYF
>TRBV19|TRBD2|TRBJ2-3|NA|19
TGTGCCAGTAGTACCCGGGGGCTAGCGGGATTTAAGGGAACAGATACGCAGTATTTT
CASSTRGLAGFKGTDTQYF
>TRBV28|NA|TRBJ1-2|NA|12
TGTGCCATCCCCCGGGGTAACTATGGCTACACCTTC
CAIPRGNYGYTF
>TRBV15|NA|TRBJ1-6|NA|15
TGTGCCACCAGCTCCGCAGGACTCACTAATTCACCCCTCCACTTT
CATSSAGLTNSPLHF
>TRBV27|NA|TRBJ2-1|NA|13
TGTGCCAGCGGAGCGGCCTCCTACAATGAGCAGTTCTTC
CASGAASYNEQFF
>TRBV2|NA|TRBJ2-2|NA|14
TGTGCCAGCATAGATTATACGAACACCGGGGAGCTGTTTTTT
CASIDYTNTGELFF
>TRBV7-9|NA|TRBJ2-1|few|16
TGTGCCAGCAGCGTGCGGACAACCATAATCTACAATGAGCAGTTCTTC
CASSVRTTIIYNEQFF
>TRBV5-1|NA|TRBJ1-3|NA|16
TGCGCCAGCAGCTTGGAAGGGGTTTACTCTGGAAACACCATATATTTT
CASSLEGVYSGNTIYF
>TRBV7-2|TRBD1|TRBJ1-5|few|16
TGTGCCAGCAGCTACTTTGGGACAGGGACTCATCAGCCCCAGCATTTT
CASSYFGTGTHQPQHF
>TRBV2|TRBD2|TRBJ2-3|NA|19
TGTGCCAGCAGTGAAGTGGCTAGCGGGACGGGGGCGGCCACAGATACGCAGTATTTT
CASSEVASGTGAATDTQYF
>TRBV3-1/TRBV3-2|TRBD2|TRBJ2-1|NA|14
TGTGCCAGCAGCCAAGCCTCGACGGGGGGTGAGCAGTTCTTC
CASSQASTGGEQFF
>TRBV19|TRBD2|TRBJ2-7|NA|14
TGTGCCAGTAGTATGGGAGGGGATCGCTACGAGCAGTACTTC
CASSMGGDRYEQYF
>TRBV5-1|NA|TRBJ2-1|NA|16
TGCGCCAGCAGCTCCAACCGGGACTTAGCCTACAATGAGCAGTTCTTC
CASSSNRDLAYNEQFF
>TRBV30|NA|TRBJ2-5|NA|14
TGTGCCTGGAGCCCGGGGAGTGGGCAAGAGACCCAGTACTTC
CAWSPGSGQETQYF
>TRBV7-2|NA|TRBJ1-1|NA|13
TGTGCCAGCAGCCACGGTCCCAACACTGAAGCTTTCTTT
CASSHGPNTEAFF
>TRBV30|NA|TRBJ2-1|once|17
TGTGCCTGGAGTGTATCCCCTAGCGCGAGCTCCTACAATGAGCAGTTCTTC
CAWSVSPSASSYNEQFF
>TRBV5-6|NA|TRBJ1-3|NA|16
TGTGCCACCAAGGCTGGCAGGATGAACTCTGGAAACACCATATATTTT
CATKAGRMNSGNTIYF
>TRBV2|TRBD2|TRBJ2-7|NA|15
TGTGCCAGCACCCCGGGGGGGGCCTCCCTCTACGAGCAGTACTTC
CASTPGGASLYEQYF
>TRBV19|NA|TRBJ1-1|NA|16
TGTGCCAGTATACCGGGTGGGGACCAGTTCAGGGGTTTGACTTTCTTT
CASIPGGDQFRGLTFF
>TRBV2|TRBD1|TRBJ2-7|NA|14
TGTGCCAGCACCCTCGACAGGGCATCCTACGAGCAGTACTTC
CASTLDRASYEQYF
>TRBV19|NA|TRBJ1-3|NA|15
TGTGCCAGTAGCCCCGGGAGGCTCTCTGGAAACACCATATATTTT
CASSPGRLSGNTIYF
>TRBV15|NA|TRBJ1-2|NA|16
TGTGCCACCAGCAGAGGGGACAACAGCCTCTTCTATGGCTACACCTTC
CATSRGDNSLFYGYTF
>TRBV10-3|NA|TRBJ1-1|NA|13
TGTGCCTCTCGACGCGAAATCGGGACTGAAGCTTTCTTT
CASRREIGTEAFF
>TRBV19|NA|TRBJ1-1|NA|13
TGTGCCAGTAGTATAAGTGCGAGCACTGAAGCTTTCTTT
CASSISASTEAFF
>TRBV28|TRBD2|TRBJ2-2|NA|16
TGTGCCAGCAGTTTAAGCGGGAGCGCGAACACCGGGGAGCTGTTTTTT
CASSLSGSANTGELFF
>TRBV3-1/TRBV3-2|TRBD1|TRBJ1-1|NA|16
TGTGCCAGCAGCCAAGGGACAGGGCTTATGAACACTGAAGCTTTCTTT
CASSQGTGLMNTEAFF
>TRBV7-9|TRBD2|TRBJ2-7|NA|15
TGTGCCAGCAGCTCCGGGGGGGAGGTTCGCTACGAGCAGTACTTC
CASSSGGEVRYEQYF
>TRBV29-1|NA|TRBJ2-3|NA|19
TGCAGCGTTACCTATCAACCGGGACTTCGAACCACATACACAGATACGCAGTATTTT
CSVTYQPGLRTTYTDTQYF
>TRBV9|NA|TRBJ1-2|NA|15
TGTGCCAGCAGCGTAGCATATCAGGGGTCGGGTGGCTACACCTTC
CASSVAYQGSGGYTF